This TCR beta chain was recovered during a study of T-cell reconstitution after alpha-beta-depleted transplantation in children. Comment on this clonotype: Its target is unknown.

Trimming stripped 10 bases from V and 2 bases from J, with 13 bases between. This CDR3 has 13 residues. CDR1 is MDHEN, CDR2 SYDVKM, per germline. It was with unique molecular identifiers that the TCRbeta library was prepared. MiXCR was run by TCRdb on the PCR reads, yielding one entry per CDR3 protein. The sample shows around 700,000 distinct CDR3 sequences, less than 15% of them seen only once. Study-level findings and limits: Hyperexpanded clones declined; after one year, newly produced T cells mostly supplied diversity.

V is TRBV28 and J is TRBJ2-3; tentative D call: TRBD2 (6 bases). The clonotype originates from a girl aged 2 to 9 with congenital amegakaryocytic thrombocytopenia, due to receive a stem cell transplant. Sample: PBMCs, taken before TCRalphabeta/CD19-depleted stem cell transplant. The DNA for the CDR3 is TGTGCCACCCTAGCGAGACCCACAGATACGCAGTATTTT. Its translation: CATLARPTDTQYF.